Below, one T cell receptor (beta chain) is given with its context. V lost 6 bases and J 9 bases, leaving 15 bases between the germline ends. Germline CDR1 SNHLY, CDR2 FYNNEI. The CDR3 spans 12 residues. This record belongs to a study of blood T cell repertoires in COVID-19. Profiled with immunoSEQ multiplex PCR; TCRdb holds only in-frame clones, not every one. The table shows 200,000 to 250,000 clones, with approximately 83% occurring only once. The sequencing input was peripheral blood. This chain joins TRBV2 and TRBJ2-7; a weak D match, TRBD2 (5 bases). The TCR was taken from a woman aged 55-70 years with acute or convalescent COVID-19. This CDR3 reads CASRREGTVQYF. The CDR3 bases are TGTGCCAGCAGGAGAGAGGGAACAGTGCAGTACTTC.